A selection of T cell receptor beta chains follows, all from one sample in a study of graft-versus-host responses after intestinal transplantation. What these receptors recognize is not known. Libraries were prepared by immunoSEQ multiplex PCR; TCRdb keeps only in-frame clonotypes and omits some of them. Among 40,000 to 60,000 clones, 84% were seen once, and the ten largest hold roughly 0.45%. Sequencing was performed on unstimulated CD4+ T cells sorted from spleen or lymph node cells, taken before transplant. The receptors were sampled from a human donor who was the organ donor for an intestinal transplant. Both conserved end residues are part of each CDR3. The D gene is left open where the match is weak. Clone size is shown for a subset of rows, as once, few, many or a class of expanded clone.

>TRBV7-8|TRBJ2-4|TRBD2|NA
CASSPGGGNIQYF
TGTGCCAGCAGCCCGGGGGGGGGAAACATTCAGTACTTC
>TRBV2|TRBJ2-7|NA|NA
CASNRPTYEQYF
TGTGCCAGCAACAGGCCCACCTACGAGCAGTACTTC
>TRBV5-1|TRBJ2-1|NA|NA
CASSLEREYNEQFF
TGCGCCAGCAGCTTGGAGAGGGAGTACAATGAGCAGTTCTTC
>TRBV7-6|TRBJ1-2|NA|NA
CASSLGQGSGYTF
TGTGCCAGCAGCTTAGGTCAGGGCAGTGGCTACACCTTC
>TRBV6-5|TRBJ1-1|NA|NA
CASSYLRDTEAFF
TGTGCCAGCAGTTATCTTAGGGACACTGAAGCTTTCTTT
>TRBV6-5|TRBJ2-2|NA|NA
CASSVHTGELFF
TGTGCCAGCAGTGTGCACACCGGGGAGCTGTTTTTT
>TRBV7-8|TRBJ2-1|TRBD2|NA
CASSFFNGRLAGEGGEQFF
TGTGCCAGCAGCTTTTTCAATGGCCGACTAGCGGGAGAAGGAGGTGAGCAGTTCTTC
>TRBV19|TRBJ1-3|TRBD1|NA
CASSRGDRGSGNTIYF
TGTGCCAGTAGTAGAGGGGACAGGGGCTCTGGAAACACCATATATTTT
>TRBV2|TRBJ1-1|NA|NA
CASSAKASNTEAFF
TGTGCCAGCAGTGCTAAGGCCTCGAACACTGAAGCTTTCTTT
>TRBV7-2|TRBJ1-3|NA|NA
CASSLGGGGGNTIYF
TGTGCCAGCAGCTTAGGAGGGGGGGGAGGAAACACCATATATTTT
>TRBV30|TRBJ1-2|TRBD1|few
CAWSVLSQGAGGYTF
TGTGCCTGGAGTGTACTTAGCCAGGGGGCGGGTGGCTACACCTTC
>TRBV6-5|TRBJ1-3|NA|NA
CASSYRSSGNTIYF
TGTGCCAGCAGTTACAGGAGCTCTGGAAACACCATATATTTT
>TRBV25-1|TRBJ2-7|TRBD2|NA
CASSGWGLAGTSYEQYF
TGTGCCAGCAGTGGCTGGGGACTAGCGGGAACCTCCTACGAGCAGTACTTC
>TRBV7-7|TRBJ2-5|TRBD2|NA
CASSLGGGAWETQYF
TGTGCCAGCAGCTTAGGCGGGGGGGCTTGGGAGACCCAGTACTTC
>TRBV5-5|TRBJ2-3|TRBD1|NA
CASSLGTGASTDTQYF
TGTGCCAGCAGCTTGGGGACAGGGGCGAGCACAGATACGCAGTATTTT
>TRBV7-2|TRBJ2-5|TRBD2|NA
CASSLLAGLAGGDGETQYF
TGTGCCAGCAGCCTACTAGCGGGACTAGCGGGAGGAGACGGGGAGACCCAGTACTTC
>TRBV5-1|TRBJ2-1|NA|NA
CASSLQEGSEQFF
TGCGCCAGCAGCCTCCAGGAGGGGTCTGAGCAGTTCTTC
>TRBV7-2|TRBJ1-3|NA|NA
CASSLPGNTIYF
TGTGCCAGCAGCTTACCTGGAAACACCATATATTTT
>TRBV11-3|TRBJ2-3|TRBD1|NA
CASSLDIATGETTDTQYF
TGTGCCAGCAGCTTAGATATCGCGACAGGGGAGACCACAGATACGCAGTATTTT
>TRBV6-1|TRBJ2-7|TRBD2|NA
CASSEIAGGPYEQYF
TGTGCCAGCAGTGAAATAGCGGGGGGCCCCTACGAGCAGTACTTC
>TRBV10-3|TRBJ2-2|NA|once
CAIRGTNTGELFF
TGTGCCATCAGAGGGACAAACACCGGGGAGCTGTTTTTT
>TRBV10-2|TRBJ1-5|NA|NA
CATVPEEGLGPQHF
TGCGCCACAGTCCCAGAGGAGGGTTTAGGGCCCCAGCATTTT
>TRBV6-1|TRBJ1-2|TRBD1|NA
CASSYTTGAYGYTF
TGTGCCAGCAGTTATACGACAGGGGCCTATGGCTACACCTTC
>TRBV7-2|TRBJ1-3|NA|NA
CASSAEVRRNTIYF
TGTGCCAGCAGCGCAGAGGTTCGAAGAAACACCATATATTTT
>TRBV5-5|TRBJ1-6|NA|NA
CASRRIFSPNSPLHF
TGTGCCAGCAGGCGAATATTCAGTCCGAATTCACCCCTCCACTTT